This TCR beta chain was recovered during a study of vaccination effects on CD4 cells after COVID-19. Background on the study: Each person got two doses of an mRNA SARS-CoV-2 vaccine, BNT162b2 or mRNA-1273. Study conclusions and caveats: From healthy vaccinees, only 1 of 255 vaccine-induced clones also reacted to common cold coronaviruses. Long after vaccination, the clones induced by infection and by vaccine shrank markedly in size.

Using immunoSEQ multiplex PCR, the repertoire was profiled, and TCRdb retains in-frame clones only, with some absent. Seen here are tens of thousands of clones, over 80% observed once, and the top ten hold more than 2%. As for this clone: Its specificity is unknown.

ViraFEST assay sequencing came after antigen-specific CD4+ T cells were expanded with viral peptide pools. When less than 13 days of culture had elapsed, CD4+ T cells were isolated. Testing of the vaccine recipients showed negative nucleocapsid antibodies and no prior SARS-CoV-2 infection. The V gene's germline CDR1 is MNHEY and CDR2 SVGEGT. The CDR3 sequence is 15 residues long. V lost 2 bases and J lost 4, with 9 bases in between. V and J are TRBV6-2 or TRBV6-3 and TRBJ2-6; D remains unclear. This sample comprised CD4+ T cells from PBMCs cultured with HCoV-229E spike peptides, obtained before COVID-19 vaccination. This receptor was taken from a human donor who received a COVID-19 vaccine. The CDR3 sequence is CASSYTGTGANVLTF. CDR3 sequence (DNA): TGTGCCAGCAGTTACACCGGTACAGGGGCCAACGTCCTGACTTTC.